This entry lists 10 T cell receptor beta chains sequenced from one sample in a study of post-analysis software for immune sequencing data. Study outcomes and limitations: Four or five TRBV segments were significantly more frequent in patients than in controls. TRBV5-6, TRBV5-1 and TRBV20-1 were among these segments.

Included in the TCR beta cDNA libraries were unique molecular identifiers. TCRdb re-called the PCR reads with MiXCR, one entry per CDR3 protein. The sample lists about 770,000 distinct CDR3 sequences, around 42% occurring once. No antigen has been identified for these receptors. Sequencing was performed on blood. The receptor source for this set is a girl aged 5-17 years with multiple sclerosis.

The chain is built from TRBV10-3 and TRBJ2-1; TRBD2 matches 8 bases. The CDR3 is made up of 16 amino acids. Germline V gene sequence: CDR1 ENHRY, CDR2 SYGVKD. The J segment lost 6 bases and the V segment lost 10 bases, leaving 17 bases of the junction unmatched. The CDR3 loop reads CATRVLGTSGSNEQFF. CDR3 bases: TGTGCCACCAGAGTGCTGGGTACTAGCGGTTCCAATGAGCAGTTCTTC.

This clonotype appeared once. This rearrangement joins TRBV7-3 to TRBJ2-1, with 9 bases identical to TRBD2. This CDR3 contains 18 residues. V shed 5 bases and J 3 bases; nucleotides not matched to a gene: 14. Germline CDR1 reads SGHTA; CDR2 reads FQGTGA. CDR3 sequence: CASSENFSGRKGYNEQFF. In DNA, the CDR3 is TGTGCCAGCAGCGAAAACTTTAGCGGGAGAAAGGGCTACAATGAGCAGTTCTTC.

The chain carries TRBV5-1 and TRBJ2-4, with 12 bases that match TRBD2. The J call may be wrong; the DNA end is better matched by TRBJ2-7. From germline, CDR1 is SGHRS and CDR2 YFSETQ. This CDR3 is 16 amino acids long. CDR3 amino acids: CASSLTLAGGGYEQYF. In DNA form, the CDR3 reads TGCGCCAGCAGCTTGACACTAGCGGGAGGCGGCTACGAGCAGTACTTC.

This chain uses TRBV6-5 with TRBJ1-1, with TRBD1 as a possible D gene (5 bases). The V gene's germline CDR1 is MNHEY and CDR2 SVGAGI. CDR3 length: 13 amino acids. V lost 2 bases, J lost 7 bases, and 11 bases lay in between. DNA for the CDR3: TGTGCCAGCAGTTACACTACAGGCCTTGAAGCTTTCTTT. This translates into CASSYTTGLEAFF.

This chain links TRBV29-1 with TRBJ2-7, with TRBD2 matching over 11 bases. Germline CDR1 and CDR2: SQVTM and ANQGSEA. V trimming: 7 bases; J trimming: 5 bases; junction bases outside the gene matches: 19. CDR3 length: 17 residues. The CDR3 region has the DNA TGCAGCGCCAAAGGCGTCATAGCGGGAGGGCCTAAGAACGAGCAGTACTTC. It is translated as CSAKGVIAGGPKNEQYF.

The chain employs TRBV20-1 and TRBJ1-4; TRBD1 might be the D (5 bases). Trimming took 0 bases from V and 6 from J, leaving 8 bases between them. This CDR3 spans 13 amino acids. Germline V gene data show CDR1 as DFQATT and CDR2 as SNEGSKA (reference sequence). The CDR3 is CSAREQGYEKLFF. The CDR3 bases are TGCAGTGCTAGAGAGCAGGGTTATGAAAAACTGTTTTTT.

Written as DNA, the CDR3 is TGTGCCACCAGCAGAGATCAAGGACAGGGTACAGATACGCAGTATTTT. It codes for CATSRDQGQGTDTQYF. The rearrangement links TRBV15 to TRBJ2-3; 8 bases align to TRBD1. The germline V gene encodes CDR1 LNHNV and CDR2 YYDKDF (reference sequence). CDR3 length: 16 amino acids. The V and J ends lost 0 bases and 3 bases, in that order; junction bases with no gene match: 5.

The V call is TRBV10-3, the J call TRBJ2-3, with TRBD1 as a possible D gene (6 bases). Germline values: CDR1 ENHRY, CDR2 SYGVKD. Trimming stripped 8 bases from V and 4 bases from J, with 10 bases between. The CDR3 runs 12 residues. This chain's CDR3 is CAIRQDSDTQYF. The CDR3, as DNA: TGTGCCATCCGACAGGACTCAGATACGCAGTATTTT.

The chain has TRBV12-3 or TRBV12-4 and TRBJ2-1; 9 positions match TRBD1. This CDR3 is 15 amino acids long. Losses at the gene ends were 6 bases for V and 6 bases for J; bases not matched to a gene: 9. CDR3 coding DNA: TGTGCCAGCAGCCTACAGGGGGCAGGGGGCAATGAGCAGTTCTTC. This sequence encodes CASSLQGAGGNEQFF.

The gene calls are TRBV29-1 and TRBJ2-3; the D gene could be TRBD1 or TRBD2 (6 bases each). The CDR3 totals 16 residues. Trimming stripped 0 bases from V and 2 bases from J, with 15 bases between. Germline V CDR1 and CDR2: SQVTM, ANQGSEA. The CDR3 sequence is CSVEERHREVTDTQYF. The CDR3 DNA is TGCAGCGTTGAAGAGAGGCACAGGGAGGTCACAGATACGCAGTATTTT.